This T cell receptor (beta chain) emerged from a study of monozygotic twins with inflammatory bowel disease. General study results and limits: In the analysis, different T cell subtypes could not be told apart. Using the inverse Simpson index, IBD patients had lower TCRbeta diversity than healthy co-twins.

TCRdb re-analyzed the 5' RACE reads; it lists each CDR3 protein once, without DNA. The table lists 350,000 to 500,000 distinct CDR3 sequences. Germline CDR1 is LGHNA and CDR2 is YSLEER. This CDR3 is built from 18 residues. As concerns this clonotype: Its specificity is not known.

Sequenced: blood. The J gene is TRBJ2-1, the V gene TRBV4-3; absent DNA, TCRdb's TRBD2 call cannot be checked. The receptor comes from a human donor with ulcerative colitis or Crohn's disease, or a healthy co-twin of an affected twin (not recorded which). The CDR3 region is CASSRTLAGVVSYNEQFF.